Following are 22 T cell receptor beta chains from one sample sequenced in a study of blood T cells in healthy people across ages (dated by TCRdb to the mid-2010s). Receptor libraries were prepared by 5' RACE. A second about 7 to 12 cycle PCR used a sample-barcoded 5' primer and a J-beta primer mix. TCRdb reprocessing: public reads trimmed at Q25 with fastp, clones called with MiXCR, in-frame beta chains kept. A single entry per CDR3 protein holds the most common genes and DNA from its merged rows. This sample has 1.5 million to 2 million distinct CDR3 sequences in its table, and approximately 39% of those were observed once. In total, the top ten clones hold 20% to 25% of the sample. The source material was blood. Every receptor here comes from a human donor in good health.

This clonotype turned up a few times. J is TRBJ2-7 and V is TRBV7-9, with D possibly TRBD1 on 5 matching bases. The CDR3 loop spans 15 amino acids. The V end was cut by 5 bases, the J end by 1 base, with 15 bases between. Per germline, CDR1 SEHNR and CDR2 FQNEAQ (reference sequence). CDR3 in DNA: TGTGCCAGCAGCACAACCAGGGTTGGGTCCTACGAGCAGTACTTC. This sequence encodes CASSTTRVGSYEQYF. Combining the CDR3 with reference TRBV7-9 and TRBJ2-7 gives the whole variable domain DTGVSQNPRHKITKRGQNVTFRCDPISEHNRLYWYRQTLGQGPEFLTYFQNEAQLEKSRLLSDRFSAERPKGSFSTLEIQRTEQGDSAMYLCASSTTRVGSYEQYFGPGTRLTVT.

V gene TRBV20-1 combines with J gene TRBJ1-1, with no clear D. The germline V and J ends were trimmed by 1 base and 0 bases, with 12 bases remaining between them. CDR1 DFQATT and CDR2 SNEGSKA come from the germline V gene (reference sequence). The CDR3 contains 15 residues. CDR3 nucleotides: TGCAGTGCTAGAGCTGCAACGCTCATGAACACTGAAGCTTTCTTT. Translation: CSARAATLMNTEAFF.

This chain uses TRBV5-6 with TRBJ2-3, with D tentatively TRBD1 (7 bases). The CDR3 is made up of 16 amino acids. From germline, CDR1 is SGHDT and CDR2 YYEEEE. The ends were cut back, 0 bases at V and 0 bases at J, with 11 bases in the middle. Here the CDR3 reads CASSLAAGGSTDTQYF. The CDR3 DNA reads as TGTGCCAGCAGCTTGGCCGCAGGGGGGAGCACAGATACGCAGTATTTT. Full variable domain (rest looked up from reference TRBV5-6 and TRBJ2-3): DAGVTQSPTHLIKTRGQQVTLRCSPKSGHDTVSWYQQALGQGPQFIFQYYEEEERQRGNFPDRFSGHQFPNYSSELNVNALLLGDSALYLCASSLAAGGSTDTQYFGPGTRLTVL.

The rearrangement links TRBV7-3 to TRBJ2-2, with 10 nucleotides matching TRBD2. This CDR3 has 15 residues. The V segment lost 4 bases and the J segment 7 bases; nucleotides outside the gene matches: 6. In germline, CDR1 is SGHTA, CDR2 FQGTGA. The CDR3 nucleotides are TGTGCCAGCAGCTCCAGCGGGGGGGCCTACGGGGAGCTGTTTTTT. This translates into CASSSSGGAYGELFF.

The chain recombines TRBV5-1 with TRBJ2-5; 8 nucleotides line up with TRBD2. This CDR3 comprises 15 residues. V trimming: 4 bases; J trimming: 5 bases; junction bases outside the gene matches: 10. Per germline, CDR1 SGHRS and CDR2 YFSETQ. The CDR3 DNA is TGCGCCAGCAGCACCGGACTAGCTACTGGCGAGACCCAGTACTTC. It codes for CASSTGLATGETQYF.

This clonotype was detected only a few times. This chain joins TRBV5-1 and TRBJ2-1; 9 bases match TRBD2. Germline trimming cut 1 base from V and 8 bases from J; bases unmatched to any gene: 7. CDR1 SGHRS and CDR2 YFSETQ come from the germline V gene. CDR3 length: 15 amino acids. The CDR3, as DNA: TGCGCCAGCAGCTTGTTGCGGGGGGGCCAAGATGAGCAGTTCTTC. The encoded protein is CASSLLRGGQDEQFF.

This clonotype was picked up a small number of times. CDR3 sequence: CATSDRQGSVQETQYF. In DNA, the CDR3 is TGTGCCACCAGTGATCGACAGGGGTCGGTCCAAGAGACCCAGTACTTC. This chain links TRBV24-1 with TRBJ2-5; the match to TRBD1 covers 8 bases. With V trimmed by 3 bases and J by 1 base, 6 bases remained unmatched. The CDR3 sequence is 16 residues long. Germline V CDR1 and CDR2: KGHDR, SFDVKD.

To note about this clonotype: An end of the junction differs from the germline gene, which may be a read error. The CDR3, as DNA: TGTGTCAGCTACGAGACTAGCGGGGAAGAGACCCAGTACTTC. It codes for CVSYETSGEETQYF. The rearrangement uses TRBV5-6 and TRBJ2-5, with 11 bases matching TRBD2. Per germline, CDR1 SGHDT and CDR2 YYEEEE. The CDR3 sequence is 14 residues long.

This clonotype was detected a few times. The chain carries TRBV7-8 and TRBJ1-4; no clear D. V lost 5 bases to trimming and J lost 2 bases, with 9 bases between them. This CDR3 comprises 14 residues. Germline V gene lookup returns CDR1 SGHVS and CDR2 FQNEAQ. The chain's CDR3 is CASSEEATNEKLFF. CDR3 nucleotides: TGTGCCAGCAGCGAAGAAGCTACTAATGAAAAACTGTTTTTT.

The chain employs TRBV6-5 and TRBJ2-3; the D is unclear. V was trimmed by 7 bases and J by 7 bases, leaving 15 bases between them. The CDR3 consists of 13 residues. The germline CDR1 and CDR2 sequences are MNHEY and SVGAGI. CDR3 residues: CASKTPGQHTQYF. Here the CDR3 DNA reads TGTGCCAGCAAAACTCCCGGCCAACATACGCAGTATTTT.

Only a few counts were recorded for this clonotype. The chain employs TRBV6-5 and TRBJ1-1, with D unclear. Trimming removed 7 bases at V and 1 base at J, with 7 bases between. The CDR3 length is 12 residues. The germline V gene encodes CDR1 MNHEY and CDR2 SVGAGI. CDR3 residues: CASMFGNTEAFF. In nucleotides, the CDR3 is TGTGCCAGCATGTTCGGGAACACTGAAGCTTTCTTT.

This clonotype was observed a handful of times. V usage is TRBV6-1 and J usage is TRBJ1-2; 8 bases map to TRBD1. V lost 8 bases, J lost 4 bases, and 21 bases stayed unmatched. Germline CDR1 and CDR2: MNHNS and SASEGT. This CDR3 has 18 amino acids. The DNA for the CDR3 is TGTGCCAGCTTCGACAGGGGAATGCCAGATCTTTCTGGCTATGGCTACACCTTC. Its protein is CASFDRGMPDLSGYGYTF.

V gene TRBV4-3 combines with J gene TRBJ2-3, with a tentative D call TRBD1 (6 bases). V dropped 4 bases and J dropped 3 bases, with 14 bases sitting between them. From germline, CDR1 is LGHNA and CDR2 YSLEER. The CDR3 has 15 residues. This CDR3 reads CASSRITGRTDTQYF. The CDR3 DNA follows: TGCGCCAGCAGCCGGATTACAGGGAGAACAGATACGCAGTATTTT.

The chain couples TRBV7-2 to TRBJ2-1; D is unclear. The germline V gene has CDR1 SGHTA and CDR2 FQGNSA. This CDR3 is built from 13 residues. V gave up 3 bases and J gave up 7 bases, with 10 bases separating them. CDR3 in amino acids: CASSFLSLNEQFF. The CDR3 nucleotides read TGTGCCAGCAGCTTCCTCAGCCTGAATGAGCAGTTCTTC.

CDR3 DNA: TGTGCCAGCAGCCGCCAAGCGTCCTCCTACAATGAGCAGTTCTTC. Translated, it gives CASSRQASSYNEQFF. The J gene is TRBJ2-1, the V gene TRBV3-1, with D unresolved. Germline-derived CDR1 and CDR2 are LGHDT and YNNKEL (reference sequence). The CDR3 contains 15 residues. Trimming stripped 4 bases from V and 0 bases from J, with 10 bases between.

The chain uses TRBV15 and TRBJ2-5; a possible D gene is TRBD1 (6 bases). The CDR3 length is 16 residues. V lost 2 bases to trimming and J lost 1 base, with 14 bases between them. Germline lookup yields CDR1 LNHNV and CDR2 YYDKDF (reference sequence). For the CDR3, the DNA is TGTGCCACCAGCAGAATTTTTCAGGGGTCCCAAGAGACCCAGTACTTC. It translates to CATSRIFQGSQETQYF.

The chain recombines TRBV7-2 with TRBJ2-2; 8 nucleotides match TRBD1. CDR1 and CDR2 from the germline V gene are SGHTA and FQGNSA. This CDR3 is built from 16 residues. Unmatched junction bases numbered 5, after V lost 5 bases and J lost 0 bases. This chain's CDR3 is CASSTTGGPNTGELFF. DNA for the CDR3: TGTGCCAGCAGCACCACAGGGGGACCGAACACCGGGGAGCTGTTTTTT.

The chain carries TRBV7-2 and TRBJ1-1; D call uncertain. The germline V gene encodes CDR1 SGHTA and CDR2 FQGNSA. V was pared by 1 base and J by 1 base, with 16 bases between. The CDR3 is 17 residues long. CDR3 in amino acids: CASSLVAPQAGNTEAFF. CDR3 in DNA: TGTGCCAGCAGCTTAGTGGCACCCCAGGCGGGGAACACTGAAGCTTTCTTT.

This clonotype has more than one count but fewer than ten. The CDR3 DNA sequence: TGTGCCAGCAGTTGGGGCCCCTGGTCCAACTACGAGCAGTACTTC. This translates into CASSWGPWSNYEQYF. The V call is TRBV12-3 or TRBV12-4, the J call TRBJ2-7, with a weak D call TRBD1 (5 bases). V was shortened by 4 bases and J by 3 bases, with 16 bases between the two germline ends. This CDR3 spans 15 amino acids.

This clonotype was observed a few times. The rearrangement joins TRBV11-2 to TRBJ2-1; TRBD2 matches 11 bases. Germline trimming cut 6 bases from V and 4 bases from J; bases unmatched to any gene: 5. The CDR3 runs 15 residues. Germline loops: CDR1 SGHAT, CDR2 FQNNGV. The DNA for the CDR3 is TGTGCCAGCAGGCTAGCGGGGGGCCTTTACAATGAGCAGTTCTTC. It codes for CASRLAGGLYNEQFF.

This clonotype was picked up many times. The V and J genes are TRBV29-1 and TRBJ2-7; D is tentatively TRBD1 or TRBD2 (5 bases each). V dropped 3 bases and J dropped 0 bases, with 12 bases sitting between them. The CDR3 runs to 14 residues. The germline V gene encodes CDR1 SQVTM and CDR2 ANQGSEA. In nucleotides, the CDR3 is TGCAGCGTTGAGTCGGTCGGGGCCTCCTACGAGCAGTACTTC. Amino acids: CSVESVGASYEQYF.

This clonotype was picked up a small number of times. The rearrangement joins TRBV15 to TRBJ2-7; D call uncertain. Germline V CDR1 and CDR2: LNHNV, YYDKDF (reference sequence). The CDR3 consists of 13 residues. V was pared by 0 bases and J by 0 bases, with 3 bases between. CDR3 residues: CATSRDGSYEQYF. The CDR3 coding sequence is TGTGCCACCAGCAGAGATGGCTCCTACGAGCAGTACTTC. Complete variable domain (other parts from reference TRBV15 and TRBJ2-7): DAMVIQNPRYQVTQFGKPVTLSCSQTLNHNVMYWYQQKSSQAPKLLFHYYDKDFNNEADTPDNFQSRRPNTSFCFLDIRSPGLGDTAMYLCATSRDGSYEQYFGPGTRLTVT.